A single sample gave rise to the 15 T cell receptor beta chains below, sequenced in a study of blood T cell repertoires in COVID-19. Clones were sequenced by immunoSEQ multiplex PCR, and TCRdb holds only the in-frame ones, with some missing. The repertoire has around 230,000 clones, roughly 89% of them found once; the top ten carry approximately 2%. Sequencing input: peripheral blood. These receptors all come from a man aged 25-40 years who had recovered from COVID-19.

The rearrangement links TRBV9 to TRBJ1-3, with 8 positions matching TRBD1. The J segment lost 0 bases and the V segment lost 0 bases, leaving 8 bases of the junction unmatched. The CDR3 consists of 18 residues. Germline loops: CDR1 SGDLS, CDR2 YYNGEE. For the CDR3, the DNA is TGTGCCAGCAGCGTAGCCGGGACAGGAGTTATCTCTGGAAACACCATATATTTT. Translated, it gives CASSVAGTGVISGNTIYF.

DNA of the CDR3: TGTGCCAGCAGCCCACAGACCGGTCTGACAGCTTTCTTT. This encodes CASSPQTGLTAFF. This chain joins TRBV12-3 or TRBV12-4 and TRBJ1-1; D not resolved. The CDR3 has 13 residues. Trimming took 6 bases from V and 10 from J, leaving 18 bases between them.

V gene TRBV3-1 (or the pseudogene TRBV3-2) combines with J gene TRBJ1-6; no clear D gene. Trimming took 4 bases from V and 7 from J, leaving 14 bases between them. Germline V gene sequence: CDR1 LGHDT, CDR2 YNNKEL (reference sequence). There are 15 residues in the CDR3. The CDR3 nucleotides read TGTGCCAGCAGCCTCGAGGTGAGCCTGAATTCACCCCTCCACTTT. Protein: CASSLEVSLNSPLHF.

V usage is TRBV6-1 and J usage is TRBJ1-5; no clear D. Trimming took off 2 bases at V and 0 bases at J, with 14 bases between the two ends. The germline V gene has CDR1 MNHNS and CDR2 SASEGT. This CDR3 is 17 amino acids long. CDR3 protein: CASSEIFRIYSNQPQHF. The CDR3 DNA reads as TGTGCCAGCAGTGAAATTTTCAGGATTTATAGCAATCAGCCCCAGCATTTT.

This clone appeared a single time. The chain combines TRBV5-1 with TRBJ2-3, with TRBD1 identical over 8 bases. Trimming took 4 bases from V and 2 from J; bases not matched to a gene: 3. Germline V gene sequence: CDR1 SGHRS, CDR2 YFSETQ. The CDR3 consists of 14 residues. The CDR3 nucleotides read TGCGCCAGCAGCGCGGACAGGGCCACAGATACGCAGTATTTT. It encodes CASSADRATDTQYF.

V usage is TRBV11-3 and J usage is TRBJ2-3; D is unclear. The CDR3 totals 13 residues. Germline loops: CDR1 SGHNT, CDR2 YENEEA. V was clipped by 5 bases and J by 11 bases, with 17 bases between them. For the CDR3, the DNA is TGTGCCAGCAGCCCCGAGGCCGGCCTTGTGCAGTATTTT. Translation: CASSPEAGLVQYF. Combining the CDR3 with reference TRBV11-3 and TRBJ2-3 gives the whole variable domain EAGVVQSPRYKIIEKKQPVAFWCNPISGHNTLYWYLQNLGQGPELLIRYENEEAVDDSQLPKDRFSAERLKGVDSTLKIQPAELGDSAVYLCASSPEAGLVQYFGPGTRLTVL.

This rearrangement joins TRBV19 to TRBJ2-5, with 8 bases aligning to TRBD2. Trimming took 6 bases from V and 0 from J; bases not matched to a gene: 6. CDR3 length equals 15 residues. Germline V CDR1 and CDR2: LNHDA, SQIVND (reference sequence). The CDR3 nucleotides are TGTGCCAGTAGCCTCGGGGGGGTGAACCAAGAGACCCAGTACTTC. Translating it yields CASSLGGVNQETQYF. Full variable domain (outside the CDR3, taken from reference TRBV19 and TRBJ2-5): DGGITQSPKYLFRKEGQNVTLSCEQNLNHDAMYWYRQDPGQGLRLIYYSQIVNDFQKGDIAEGYSVSREKKESFPLTVTSAQKNPTAFYLCASSLGGVNQETQYFGPGTRLLVL.

The chain joins TRBV19 to TRBJ1-5; 7 positions agree with TRBD1. Germline V gene sequence: CDR1 LNHDA, CDR2 SQIVND (reference sequence). After removal of 1 base from V and 3 bases from J, the junction contained 3 bases not matched to a gene. CDR3 length: 15 residues. For the CDR3, the DNA is TGTGCCAGTAGTATAGGCCAGGGGGACAATCAGCCCCAGCATTTT. This sequence encodes CASSIGQGDNQPQHF.

This chain joins TRBV20-1 and TRBJ1-4; a weak D match, TRBD1 (5 bases). CDR3 length equals 11 residues. CDR1 is DFQATT, CDR2 SNEGSKA, per germline (reference sequence). Trimming left V 4 bases short and J 5 bases short, with 5 bases between. The chain's CDR3 is CSATGNEKLFF. DNA of the CDR3: TGCAGTGCTACAGGGAATGAAAAACTGTTTTTT.

The chain joins TRBV2 to TRBJ2-7, with TRBD1 identical over 10 bases. CDR3 length: 14 residues. V lost 8 bases, J lost 2 bases, and 6 bases stayed unmatched. The V gene's germline CDR1 is SNHLY and CDR2 FYNNEI. The CDR3 coding sequence is TGTGCCAGCCTTAGGGACAGGGGACCCTACGAGCAGTACTTC. Amino acid sequence: CASLRDRGPYEQYF.

This clone occurred a few times. The V and J genes are TRBV19 and TRBJ2-3; D perhaps matches TRBD1 (5 bases). This CDR3 region has 15 residues. Trimming took off 4 bases at V and 0 bases at J, with 11 bases between the two ends. Germline V gene data show CDR1 as LNHDA and CDR2 as SQIVND (reference sequence). CDR3 amino acids: CASSNRPTSTDTQYF. CDR3 bases: TGTGCCAGTAGTAACAGGCCTACTAGCACAGATACGCAGTATTTT.

This chain connects TRBV5-1 to TRBJ2-3; 11 bases are a match to TRBD1. The CDR3 loop spans 14 amino acids. The V segment lost 6 bases and the J segment 4 bases; nucleotides outside the gene matches: 4. Germline V gene sequence: CDR1 SGHRS, CDR2 YFSETQ. DNA for the CDR3: TGCGCCAGCATGCCGGGACAGGGGGCAGATACGCAGTATTTT. The encoded protein is CASMPGQGADTQYF.

The rearrangement uses TRBV5-4 and TRBJ2-5, with TRBD2 matching over 7 bases. The CDR3 is made up of 17 amino acids. Germline V gene lookup returns CDR1 SGHNT and CDR2 YYREEE (reference sequence). J lost 1 base, V lost 4 bases, and 13 bases had no gene match. CDR3: CASSRLGAGEGQETQYF. In DNA, the CDR3 is TGTGCCAGCAGCCGTTTAGGGGCGGGGGAGGGCCAAGAGACCCAGTACTTC.

The CDR3 DNA reads TGTGCCAGCAGTCCTACAGGGGCCGATGGCTACACCTTC. This encodes CASSPTGADGYTF. The V gene is TRBV27, the J gene TRBJ1-2, with TRBD1 matching 7 bases. CDR1 is MNHEY and CDR2 is SMNVEV in the germline V gene (reference sequence). V dropped 5 bases and J dropped 6; count of bases not matched to a gene: 6. CDR3 length equals 13 residues.

The V call is TRBV9, the J call TRBJ2-7; TRBD2 matches 9 bases. Germline values: CDR1 SGDLS, CDR2 YYNGEE. V gave up 0 bases and J gave up 3 bases; unmatched junction bases: 7. This CDR3 is 16 amino acids long. As DNA, the CDR3 is TGTGCCAGCAGCGTAGCGGCCCTAGCGGGGTACTACGAGCAGTACTTC. This gives the protein CASSVAALAGYYEQYF.